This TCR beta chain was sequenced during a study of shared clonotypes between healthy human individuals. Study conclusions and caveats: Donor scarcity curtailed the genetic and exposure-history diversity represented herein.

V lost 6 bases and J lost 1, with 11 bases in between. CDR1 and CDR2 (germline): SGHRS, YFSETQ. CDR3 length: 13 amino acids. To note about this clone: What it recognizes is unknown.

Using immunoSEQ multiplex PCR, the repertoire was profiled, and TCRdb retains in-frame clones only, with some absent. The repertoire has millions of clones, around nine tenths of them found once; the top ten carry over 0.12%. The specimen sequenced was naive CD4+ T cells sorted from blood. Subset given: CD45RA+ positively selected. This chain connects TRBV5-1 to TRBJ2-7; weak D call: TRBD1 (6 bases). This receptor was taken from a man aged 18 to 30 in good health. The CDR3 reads CASNRDTSYEQYF. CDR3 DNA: TGCGCCAGCAACCGGGACACTTCCTACGAGCAGTACTTC.